The 15 T cell receptor beta chains presented below share a single source sample, sequenced in a study of blood T cells in healthy people across ages. A sample-barcoded 5' primer and a J-beta primer mix were used in a second PCR of about 7 to 12 cycles. TCRdb re-analysed the 5' RACE reads in MiXCR, keeping a single row per CDR3 protein. The sample yields over a million distinct CDR3 sequences, 45% seen once. Sequenced sample: blood. These receptors originate from a woman in her sixties in good health.

The J gene is TRBJ2-3, the V gene TRBV9; possible D gene TRBD2, 5 bases. Germline CDR1 and CDR2: SGDLS and YYNGEE. This CDR3 spans 16 amino acids. The V gene lost 0 bases and the J gene lost 2 bases, with 13 bases spanning the gap. Here the CDR3 reads CASSVAAETYTDTQYF. The CDR3 DNA reads TGTGCCAGCAGCGTAGCAGCGGAGACATACACAGATACGCAGTATTTT.

The chain employs TRBV28 and TRBJ1-5; no clear D gene. Trimming shortened V by 6 bases and J by 1 base, and 16 bases separated the two germline ends. CDR3 length: 16 amino acids. Per germline, CDR1 MDHEN and CDR2 SYDVKM. The DNA for the CDR3 is TGTGCCAGCAGCCCCGGGTCCCATGGGAGCAATCAGCCCCAGCATTTT. Translated: CASSPGSHGSNQPQHF.

V usage is TRBV29-1 and J usage is TRBJ1-2, with D perhaps TRBD1 (5 bases). Per the germline V gene, CDR1 is SQVTM and CDR2 is ANQGSEA. The CDR3 length is 13 residues. V was trimmed by 2 bases and J by 3 bases, leaving 10 bases between them. This CDR3 reads CSVEWGFDYGYTF. The CDR3 DNA reads TGCAGCGTTGAATGGGGCTTCGACTATGGCTACACCTTC.

V is TRBV11-2 and J is TRBJ2-1, with D perhaps being TRBD1 or TRBD2 (6 bases each). Germline CDR1 reads SGHAT; CDR2 reads FQNNGV. The CDR3 is 16 residues long. Trimming took off 0 bases at V and 9 bases at J, with 18 bases between the two ends. DNA of the CDR3: TGTGCCAGCAGCTTAGATTATCGGGGGCCCCTGAGTGAGCAGTTCTTC. It translates to CASSLDYRGPLSEQFF.

The CDR3 coding sequence is TGTGCCGGGGACAGGGGCCAAGAGACCCAGTACTTC. Amino acid sequence: CAGDRGQETQYF. The genes are TRBV2 and TRBJ2-5; the match to TRBD1 covers 10 bases. Per the germline V gene, CDR1 is SNHLY and CDR2 is FYNNEI. The CDR3 is 12 amino acids. V lost 11 bases to trimming and J lost 1 base; unmatched junction nucleotides: 1.

This clonotype has a handful of counts. The V and J genes are TRBV29-1 and TRBJ2-7; either TRBD1 or TRBD2 may fit D (5 bases each). The germline V gene has CDR1 SQVTM and CDR2 ANQGSEA. There are 11 residues in the CDR3. The ends were cut back, 5 bases at V and 6 bases at J, with 11 bases in the middle. In DNA, the CDR3 is TGCAGCGTTAGGGGTGGGGGCGAGCAGTACTTC. Protein product: CSVRGGGEQYF.

The rearrangement joins TRBV10-3 to TRBJ1-2, with 11 positions matching TRBD1. V shed 7 bases and J 2 bases; nucleotides not matched to a gene: 9. Germline V CDR1 and CDR2: ENHRY, SYGVKD. The CDR3 totals 16 residues. The CDR3 DNA follows: TGTGCCATCAATCCGGACAGGGGGCCGTCCAACTATGGCTACACCTTC. It specifies CAINPDRGPSNYGYTF.

Worth noting for this clonotype: One end of the junction does not line up with germline, which may come from a read error. V usage is TRBV7-2 and J usage is TRBJ2-4; 8 nucleotides agree with TRBD2. The CDR3 has 16 residues. CDR1 and CDR2 from the germline V gene are SGHTA and FQGNSA. CDR3 bases: TGTGCCAGCAGCCTAGCGACTAGCGTGGCCAAAAACATTCAGTACTTC. It specifies CASSLATSVAKNIQYF.

A word on this clonotype: Germline is not matched at one junction end, which may reflect a read error. The chain combines TRBV20-1 with TRBJ1-2; tentatively, D is TRBD1 (5 bases). There are 13 residues in the CDR3. Germline values: CDR1 DFQATT, CDR2 SNEGSKA (reference sequence). CDR3 DNA: TGCAGCGCTAGAGAGCGGGGGAACTATGGCTACACCTTC. Its protein product is CSARERGNYGYTF.

This rearrangement joins TRBV6-2 or TRBV6-3 to TRBJ2-3, with 8 bases identical to TRBD2. This CDR3 region has 15 residues. V trimming: 6 bases; J trimming: 5 bases; junction bases outside the gene matches: 10. Germline CDR1 and CDR2: MNHEY and SVGEGT. CDR3: CASRGQLAVGDTQYF. The CDR3 nucleotides read TGTGCCAGCAGAGGGCAACTAGCGGTAGGAGATACGCAGTATTTT.

This clonotype was seen a handful of times. The chain is built from TRBV7-8 and TRBJ2-3; TRBD1 matches 10 bases. The germline CDR1 and CDR2 sequences are SGHVS and FQNEAQ. This CDR3 comprises 16 residues. Trimming took 4 bases from V and 1 from J; bases not matched to a gene: 5. CDR3 coding DNA: TGTGCCAGCAGCTCCGACAGGGGGCGGGGCACAGATACGCAGTATTTT. It specifies CASSSDRGRGTDTQYF.

The gene calls are TRBV20-1 and TRBJ2-1; no clear D. The V gene's germline CDR1 is DFQATT and CDR2 SNEGSKA (reference sequence). The ends were cut back, 0 bases at V and 0 bases at J, with 15 bases in the middle. This CDR3 has 17 residues. This CDR3 is CSAREKLWNSSYNEQFF. The CDR3 nucleotides read TGCAGTGCTAGAGAGAAACTCTGGAATAGCTCCTACAATGAGCAGTTCTTC.

CDR3 in amino acids: CASSVRGVRNEQYF. Here the CDR3 DNA reads TGTGCCAGCAGTGTTCGCGGGGTCCGGAACGAGCAGTACTTC. The chain employs TRBV27 and TRBJ2-5; D perhaps matches TRBD2 (6 bases). The J call may be mistaken, given a closer DNA end match to TRBJ2-7. Germline CDR1 and CDR2: MNHEY and SMNVEV (reference sequence). The CDR3 consists of 14 residues.

This clonotype has only a few counts. The rearrangement uses TRBV28 and TRBJ2-4, with D possibly matching TRBD1 (6 bases). This CDR3 is 12 amino acids long. Deletions cut 3 bases from V and 14 bases from J, with 14 bases between. Germline values: CDR1 MDHEN, CDR2 SYDVKM. The CDR3, as DNA: TGTGCCAGCAGTTTCCAGGGGTTTGGGGAGTACTTC. Its protein product is CASSFQGFGEYF.

This clonotype was found a few times. The chain couples TRBV6-6 to TRBJ2-7; 10 nucleotides line up with TRBD1. Trimming removed 5 bases from V and 4 bases from J; junction bases left unmatched: 11. The CDR3 contains 16 residues. The germline gives CDR1 MNHNY, CDR2 SVGAGI (reference sequence). The CDR3 spells CASSETGTGESYEQYF. The CDR3 DNA is TGTGCCAGCAGTGAGACCGGGACAGGGGAATCTTACGAGCAGTACTTC.